These 26 T cell receptor beta chains were sequenced from one sample in a study of tumor-infiltrating lymphocytes in primary liver carcinoma. Using a constant-region primer together with ProtoScript II reverse transcriptase, TCR beta cDNA was made from around 0.55 ug of total RNA. Modified slightly, ARM-PCR produced TCR beta libraries over three nested multiplex PCR rounds. In the first two PCR rounds, TRBV1-TRBV30 forward primers were paired with a C-beta reverse primer, and each round lasted about 9 cycles. MiXCR was run by TCRdb on the multiplex PCR reads, yielding one entry per CDR3 protein. The sample has about 50,000 distinct CDR3 sequences, around 77% seen once. Without any cell sorting, about 19-31 mg of bulk tissue yielded co-extracted RNA and DNA. The sequencing input was liver tumor tissue from sampling region 5. Subset in this sample: tumor region T5, tumor centre. Receptors originate from a man aged 35-49 years with primary liver carcinoma and hepatitis B virus infection.

On this clonotype: Germline is not matched at one junction end, which may reflect a read error. J is TRBJ2-3 and V is TRBV5-4; D gene uncertain. Germline loops: CDR1 SGHNT, CDR2 YYREEE (reference sequence). The CDR3 spans 11 residues. The CDR3 here is CASSKNERIGF. The DNA for the CDR3 is TGTGCCAGCAGCAAGAACGAAAGGATAGGTTTT.

Regarding this clonotype: The germline gene is not matched at one end of the junction; a read error may be the cause. The gene calls are TRBV5-4 and TRBJ2-6; D remains ambiguous. CDR3 size: 16 residues. In germline, CDR1 is SGHNT, CDR2 YYREEE (reference sequence). The CDR3 nucleotides are TGTGCCAGCAATAAAGGAGCGTTCTCTGAGGCCAACGTCCTGACTTTC. This encodes CASNKGAFSEANVLTF.

With respect to this clonotype: Germline is not matched at one junction end, which may reflect a read error. The chain employs TRBV6-2 or TRBV6-3 and TRBJ2-1, with unresolved D. Germline-derived CDR1 and CDR2 are MNHEY and SVGEGT. The CDR3 contains 13 residues. In DNA, the CDR3 is TGTGCCAGCAGACCAGAAAGTTACAATGAGCAGTTTTTC. Translated: CASRPESYNEQFF.

The V and J genes are TRBV13 and TRBJ1-4; D might be TRBD1 (5 bases). Germline values: CDR1 PRHDT, CDR2 FYEKMQ (reference sequence). V dropped 5 bases and J dropped 10 bases, with 11 bases sitting between them. The CDR3 is 12 amino acids. The CDR3 protein is CASSTNRGKLFF. The CDR3 coding sequence is TGTGCCAGCAGCACTAATAGGGGAAAACTGTTTTTT. The full variable domain, its missing parts supplied by reference TRBV13 and TRBJ1-4, is AAGVIQSPRHLIKEKRETATLKCYPIPRHDTVYWYQQGPGQDPQFLISFYEKMQSDKGSIPDRFSAQQFSDYHSELNMSSLELGDSALYFCASSTNRGKLFFGSGTQLSVL.

This clonotype was observed a single time. An end of the junction differs from the germline gene, which may be a read error. The J gene is TRBJ2-2, the V gene TRBV5-1, with a weak D call TRBD1 (6 bases). The CDR3 is 15 residues long. CDR1 is SGHRS and CDR2 is YFSETQ in the germline V gene. CDR3 in DNA: TGCGCCAACAGCGACAGGCTCCCGAACACCAGGGAGCTGTTTTTT. Protein product: CANSDRLPNTRELFF.

With regard to this clonotype: No conserved phenylalanine or tryptophan ends this CDR3, so it is likely a read error. The DNA is omitted, as the CDR3 cannot be located on it reliably, and the CDR3 follows TCRdb's listing. The chain uses TRBV12-3 or TRBV12-4 and TRBJ1-1; the tabulated D call, TRBD1, remains unverified against the DNA. The CDR3 has 12 amino acids, counting both end residues. The chain's CDR3 is CASSEQGVRASI.

As for this clonotype: The CDR3 does not end in the conserved phenylalanine or tryptophan, so this is likely a read error. J is TRBJ1-5 and V is TRBV29-1; D might be TRBD1 (7 bases). Matching the DNA end better, TRBJ2-3 makes the J call doubtful. Germline-derived CDR1 and CDR2 are SQVTM and ANQGSEA. The CDR3 loop spans 13 amino acids. The CDR3 region has the DNA TGCAGCGTTGGCGGGACAGCTAATCAGCCCCAGTATTTA. Protein: CSVGGTANQPQYL.

About this clonotype itself: The junction departs from the called germline gene at one end, perhaps through a read error. The chain couples TRBV5-1 to TRBJ1-1, with 8 bases fitting TRBD1. CDR1 is SGHRS, CDR2 YFSETQ, per germline. There are 13 residues in the CDR3. The CDR3 is CASCFGQGTEAFF. CDR3 nucleotide sequence: TGCGCCAGCTGCTTCGGACAGGGCACCGAAGCTTTCTTT.

Relative to its sample, this clonotype is medium-sized. The V and J genes are TRBV29-1 and TRBJ2-7; D remains ambiguous. V dropped 4 bases and J dropped 6 bases, with 13 bases sitting between them. Germline V gives CDR1 SQVTM, CDR2 ANQGSEA. The CDR3 is 12 amino acids. For the CDR3, the DNA is TGCAGCGTTGTGGACGCACCCGGCGAGCAGTACTTC. Translated: CSVVDAPGEQYF.

Points on this clonotype: A much larger clone sits a single nucleotide away, making a read error possible. The V and J genes are TRBV28 and TRBJ1-4; D gene unclear. Germline loops: CDR1 MDHEN, CDR2 SYDVKM. Between the trimmed V and J ends, which lost 8 bases and 4 bases, there was a span of 14 bases. The CDR3 loop spans 14 amino acids. This chain's CDR3 is CASGSGRFNEKLFF. CDR3 in DNA: TGTGCCAGCGGTTCCGGCAGATTTAATGAAAAACTGTTTTTT.

For this clonotype: A much larger clone differs from this one at a single base, so this may be a read error. The rearrangement uses TRBV20-1 and TRBJ2-5, with D hard to call. CDR3 length: 13 amino acids. From germline, CDR1 is DFQATT and CDR2 SNEGSKA (reference sequence). The V and J ends lost 4 bases and 4 bases respectively, with 13 bases between them. The CDR3 coding sequence is TGCAGTGCTAAGATGGAGTCACGAGAGACCCAGTACTTC. Translating it yields CSAKMESRETQYF.

About this clonotype: This CDR3 is missing its conserved last phenylalanine or tryptophan, likely due to a read error. V is TRBV29-1 and J is TRBJ2-2, with 10 bases matching TRBD1. Germline V gives CDR1 SQVTM, CDR2 ANQGSEA. This CDR3 region has 14 residues. CDR3 loop: CSVSGQGFTGELFP. CDR3 DNA: TGTAGCGTTTCGGGACAGGGGTTCACCGGGGAGCTGTTTCCT.

For this clonotype: One junction end does not reproduce the germline sequence, and a read error may be involved. This chain joins TRBV5-1 and TRBJ2-6, with TRBD2 as a possible D gene (6 bases). The CDR3 sequence is 17 residues long. CDR1 is SGHRS, CDR2 YFSETQ, per germline. The CDR3 bases are TGCGCCAGTATCGAGGGAGGACGGGGCTCTGGGGCCAACGCCCTGACTTTC. Translating it yields CASIEGGRGSGANALTF.

Turning to this clonotype: Its ends do not fully match the called genes, so a read error is possible. This chain connects TRBV5-4 to TRBJ2-7, with D tentatively TRBD1 or TRBD2 (5 bases each). Germline CDR1 reads SGHNT; CDR2 reads YYREEE (reference sequence). There are 14 residues in the CDR3. The CDR3 sequence is CASSLSGLTSEQYF. As DNA, the CDR3 is TGTGCCAGCAGCTTGTCGGGGCTTACCAGCGAGCAATACTTC.

The V gene is TRBV6-6, the J gene TRBJ1-5; no clear D. Germline values: CDR1 MNHNY, CDR2 SVGAGI (reference sequence). This CDR3 is built from 15 residues. V gave up 8 bases and J gave up 2 bases, with 16 bases separating them. The CDR3 coding sequence is TGTGCCAGCCAAAAGACGGACTTTGGCAATCAGCCCCAGCATTTT. Translation gives CASQKTDFGNQPQHF.

This clonotype occurred once. The junction departs from germline at one end; a sequencing error may be responsible. The chain combines TRBV11-1 with TRBJ2-7; the match to TRBD2 covers 7 bases. Germline V CDR1 and CDR2: SGHAT, FQDESV (reference sequence). The CDR3 contains 14 residues. The CDR3 DNA reads TGTGCCAACAGCCCTAGAGAAGGGGACTACGAGAAGTACTTC. It codes for CANSPREGDYEKYF.

As regards this clonotype: Since the CDR3 does not end with the conserved phenylalanine or tryptophan, this likely comes from a read error. The rearrangement joins TRBV5-1 to TRBJ1-1; possible D gene TRBD1, 5 bases. Trimming took off 0 bases at V and 8 bases at J, with 14 bases between the two ends. This CDR3 contains 14 residues. CDR1 is SGHRS, CDR2 YFSETQ, per germline. In nucleotides, the CDR3 is TGCGCCAGCAGCTTGGCCGGGGGGTACATCGAAGCTTTCTAT. Amino acids: CASSLAGGYIEAFY.

In regard to this clonotype: Sequence at one end of the junction differs from germline and may be a read error. This chain joins TRBV27 and TRBJ2-7, with D possibly TRBD1 on 6 matching bases. This CDR3 has 13 residues. Germline CDR1 and CDR2: MNHEY and SMNVEV (reference sequence). This chain's CDR3 is CASSLSGVYEQYF. CDR3 DNA sequence: TGCGCCAGCAGTTTGTCAGGGGTTTACGAGCAGTACTTC.

Note on this clonotype: One end of the junction varies from germline; a read error may be responsible. The gene calls are TRBV11-2 and TRBJ2-1; D ambiguous. Looked up from germline, CDR1 is SGHAT and CDR2 is FQNNGV. The CDR3 sequence is 14 residues long. The CDR3 here is CASSLGLLSYEQFF. CDR3 DNA sequence: TGTGCCAGCAGCCTAGGGCTACTGAGCTATGAACAGTTCTTC.

CDR3 in DNA: TGTGCCAGCAGCCCCGAGGGGGAGACCCAGTACTTC. Residues: CASSPEGETQYF. The V and J genes are TRBV6-5 and TRBJ2-5; D tentatively reads TRBD1 or TRBD2 (5 bases each). The CDR3 loop spans 12 amino acids. Per the germline V gene, CDR1 is MNHEY and CDR2 is SVGAGI. V lost 6 bases, J lost 5 bases, and 10 bases lay in between.

Of note for this clonotype: Given the absence of the conserved phenylalanine or tryptophan at the CDR3 end, a read error is likely. The rearrangement uses TRBV11-2 and TRBJ2-2; D call uncertain. The CDR3 totals 17 residues. Trimming left V 0 bases short and J 3 bases short, with 14 bases between. Germline V CDR1 and CDR2: SGHAT, FQNNGV. CDR3 residues: CASSLDHRGMDTGELFS. The CDR3 nucleotides are TGTGCCAGCAGCTTAGATCATCGCGGTATGGACACCGGGGAGCTGTTTTCT.

This clonotype was observed many times. The chain recombines TRBV20-1 with TRBJ2-3; D uncertain. V gave up 1 base and J gave up 2 bases, with 4 bases separating them. CDR3 length: 12 residues. CDR1 and CDR2 from the germline V gene are DFQATT and SNEGSKA (reference sequence). Here the CDR3 reads CSARGDTDTQYF. CDR3 sequence (DNA): TGCAGTGCTAGAGGCGACACAGATACGCAGTATTTT.

This clonotype was detected once. A junction end diverges from the germline sequence, so it may reflect a read error. The chain uses TRBV6-2 or TRBV6-3 and TRBJ2-1; 14 bases map to TRBD2. CDR3 length equals 16 residues. Germline V gene sequence: CDR1 MNHEY, CDR2 SVGEGT. This chain's CDR3 is CASRSRTSGRTNEHFF. CDR3 in DNA: TGTGCCAGCAGATCCAGGACTAGCGGGAGGACCAATGAGCACTTCTTC.

This clonotype was observed a single time. Germline is not matched at one junction end, which may reflect a read error. The gene calls are TRBV6-1 and TRBJ2-2, with D uncertain. Germline V CDR1 and CDR2: MNHNS, SASEGT. The CDR3 covers 13 residues. CDR3 loop: CTSNRVFTGELFF. The CDR3 nucleotides are TGTACCAGCAATCGGGTTTTCACCGGGGAGCTGTTTTTT.

This clonotype was seen once. The rearrangement joins TRBV5-1 to TRBJ1-3; no clear D gene. Germline V gene data show CDR1 as SGHRS and CDR2 as YFSETQ. V lost 8 bases, J lost 1 base, and 19 bases lay in between. CDR3 length: 16 residues. The CDR3 DNA reads TGCGCCAGTAGCGCAACAATACAGTGGTCTGGAAACACCATATATTTT. Its protein is CASSATIQWSGNTIYF.

On this clonotype itself: This may arise from a read error, as a much more abundant clone is one base away. V gene TRBV20-1 combines with J gene TRBJ1-1; D is ambiguous. Per the germline V gene, CDR1 is DFQATT and CDR2 is SNEGSKA (reference sequence). This CDR3 is built from 12 residues. The V end was cut by 6 bases, the J end by 5 bases, with 13 bases between. Here the CDR3 DNA reads TGCAGTGCCCCCGAAACGGGGACTGAAGCTTTCTTT. It is translated as CSAPETGTEAFF.